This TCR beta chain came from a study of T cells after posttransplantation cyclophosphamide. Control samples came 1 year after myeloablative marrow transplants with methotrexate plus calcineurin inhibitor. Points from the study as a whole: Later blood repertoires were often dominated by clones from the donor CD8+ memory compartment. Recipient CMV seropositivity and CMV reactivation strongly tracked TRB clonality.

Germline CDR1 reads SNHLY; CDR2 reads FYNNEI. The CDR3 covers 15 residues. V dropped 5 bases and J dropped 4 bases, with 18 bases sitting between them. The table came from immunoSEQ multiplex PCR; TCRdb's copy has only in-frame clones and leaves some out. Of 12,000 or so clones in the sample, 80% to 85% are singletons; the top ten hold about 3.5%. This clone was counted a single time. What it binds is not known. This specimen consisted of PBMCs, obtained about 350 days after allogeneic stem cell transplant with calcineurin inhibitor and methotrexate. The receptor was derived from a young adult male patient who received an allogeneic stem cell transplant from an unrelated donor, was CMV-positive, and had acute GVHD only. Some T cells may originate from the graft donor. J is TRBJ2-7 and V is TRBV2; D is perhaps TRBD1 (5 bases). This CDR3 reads CASSTTTDRPYEQYF. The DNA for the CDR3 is TGTGCCAGCAGTACAACTACTGACAGACCTTACGAGCAGTACTTC. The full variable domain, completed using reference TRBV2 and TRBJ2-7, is EPEVTQTPSHQVTQMGQEVILRCVPISNHLYFYWYRQILGQKVEFLVSFYNNEISEKSEIFDDQFSVERPDGSNFTLKIRSTKLEDSAMYFCASSTTTDRPYEQYFGPGTRLTVT.